The sequence of this T cell receptor beta chain was determined in a study of cytomegalovirus exposure and HLA in healthy donors. The PCR contained 60 Vbeta and 13 Jbeta primers. Sequencing was performed with immunoSEQ multiplex PCR; in TCRdb, only in-frame clones are kept and a portion is missing. The sample includes approximately 100,000 clones, approximately 76% of them seen just once. This CDR3 is built from 13 residues. V was pared by 4 bases and J by 4 bases, with 3 bases of the junction left unmatched. Looked up from germline, CDR1 is PRHDT and CDR2 is FYEKMQ (reference sequence). Note on this clone: Its target is unknown.

The study, taken as a whole, reports: Overall, around 160 TCR beta chains were annotated as cytomegalovirus-associated.

Sequenced material: PBMCs. The rearrangement joins TRBV13 to TRBJ1-2; the match to TRBD1 covers 7 bases. The sequence came from a woman under 30 in good health and CMV-seropositive. The CDR3 nucleotides are TGTGCCAGCAGCTCCGGACAGGTCTATGGCTACACCTTC. This codes for CASSSGQVYGYTF.